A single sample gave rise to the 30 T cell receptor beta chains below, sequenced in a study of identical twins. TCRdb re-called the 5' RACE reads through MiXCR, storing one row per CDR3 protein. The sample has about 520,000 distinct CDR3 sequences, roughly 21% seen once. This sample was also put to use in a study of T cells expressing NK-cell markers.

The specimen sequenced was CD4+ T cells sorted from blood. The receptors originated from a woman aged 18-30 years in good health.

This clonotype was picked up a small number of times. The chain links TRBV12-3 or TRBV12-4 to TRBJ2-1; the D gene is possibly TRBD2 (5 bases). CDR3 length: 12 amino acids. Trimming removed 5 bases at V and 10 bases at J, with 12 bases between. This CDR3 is CASSLGVAEQFF. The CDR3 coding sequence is TGTGCCAGCAGTCTGGGAGTAGCCGAGCAGTTCTTC.

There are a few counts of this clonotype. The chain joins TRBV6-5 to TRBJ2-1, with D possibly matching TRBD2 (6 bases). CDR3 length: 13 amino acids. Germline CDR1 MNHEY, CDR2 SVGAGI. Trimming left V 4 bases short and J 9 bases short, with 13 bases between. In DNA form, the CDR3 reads TGTGCCAGCAGTTTAGGGACCGGGGGTGAGCAGTTCTTC. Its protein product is CASSLGTGGEQFF.

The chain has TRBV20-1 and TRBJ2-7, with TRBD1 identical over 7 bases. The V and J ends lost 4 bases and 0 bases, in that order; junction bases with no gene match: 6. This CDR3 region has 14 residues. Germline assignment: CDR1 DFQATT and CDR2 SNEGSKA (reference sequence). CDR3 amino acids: CSATDRLSSYEQYF. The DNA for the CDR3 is TGCAGTGCTACGGACAGGCTCAGCTCCTACGAGCAGTACTTC.

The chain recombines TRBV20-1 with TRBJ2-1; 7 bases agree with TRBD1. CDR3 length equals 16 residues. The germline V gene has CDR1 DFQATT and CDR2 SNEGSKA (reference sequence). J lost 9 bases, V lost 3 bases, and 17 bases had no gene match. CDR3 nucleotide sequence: TGCAGTGCTAGGGGAACTCCGGGACCAGCAGGGGGTGAGCAGTTCTTC. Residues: CSARGTPGPAGGEQFF.

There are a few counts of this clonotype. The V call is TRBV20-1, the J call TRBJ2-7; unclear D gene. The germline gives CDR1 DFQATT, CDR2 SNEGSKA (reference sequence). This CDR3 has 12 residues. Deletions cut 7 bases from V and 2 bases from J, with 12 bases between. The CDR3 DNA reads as TGCAGTGTATCAGGTCCCACCTACGAGCAGTACTTC. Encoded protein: CSVSGPTYEQYF.

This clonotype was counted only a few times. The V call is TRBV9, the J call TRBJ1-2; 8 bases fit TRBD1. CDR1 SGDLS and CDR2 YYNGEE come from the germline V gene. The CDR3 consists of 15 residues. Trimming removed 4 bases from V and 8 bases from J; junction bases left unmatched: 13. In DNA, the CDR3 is TGTGCCAGCAGCCCCCTACAGGGGGTGGTGGAGGGCTACACCTTC. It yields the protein CASSPLQGVVEGYTF.

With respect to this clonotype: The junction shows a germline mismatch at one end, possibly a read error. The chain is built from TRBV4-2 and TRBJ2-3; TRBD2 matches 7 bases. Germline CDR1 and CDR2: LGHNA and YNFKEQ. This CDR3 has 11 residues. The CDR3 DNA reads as TGTGCCAGCAGCCAGGGGCCGGGGAGGGATTTT. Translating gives CASSQGPGRDF.

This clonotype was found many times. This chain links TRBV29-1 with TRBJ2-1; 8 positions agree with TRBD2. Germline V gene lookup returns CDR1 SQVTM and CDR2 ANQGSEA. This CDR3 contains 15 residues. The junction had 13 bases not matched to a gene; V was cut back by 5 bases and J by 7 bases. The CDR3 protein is CSVYTPAGESNEQFF. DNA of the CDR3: TGCAGCGTTTATACTCCAGCGGGGGAATCGAATGAGCAGTTCTTC.

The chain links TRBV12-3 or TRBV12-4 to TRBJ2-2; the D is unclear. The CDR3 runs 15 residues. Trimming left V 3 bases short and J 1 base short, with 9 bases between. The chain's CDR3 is CASSFSPVNTGELFF. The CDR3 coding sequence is TGTGCCAGCAGTTTCTCGCCAGTGAACACCGGGGAGCTGTTTTTT.

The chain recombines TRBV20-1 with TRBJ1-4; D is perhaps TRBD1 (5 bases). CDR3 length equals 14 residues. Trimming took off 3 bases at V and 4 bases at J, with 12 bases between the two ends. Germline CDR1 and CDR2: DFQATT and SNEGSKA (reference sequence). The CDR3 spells CSASLRQRNEKLFF. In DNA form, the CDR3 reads TGCAGTGCTAGTTTGAGACAGCGTAATGAAAAACTGTTTTTT.

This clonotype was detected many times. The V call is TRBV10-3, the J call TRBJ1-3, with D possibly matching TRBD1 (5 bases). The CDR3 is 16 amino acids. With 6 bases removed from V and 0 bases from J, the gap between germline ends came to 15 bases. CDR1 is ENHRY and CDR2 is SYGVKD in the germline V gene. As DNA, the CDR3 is TGTGCCATCAGCTCGGGACTCCTGAGCTCTGGAAACACCATATATTTT. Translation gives CAISSGLLSSGNTIYF.

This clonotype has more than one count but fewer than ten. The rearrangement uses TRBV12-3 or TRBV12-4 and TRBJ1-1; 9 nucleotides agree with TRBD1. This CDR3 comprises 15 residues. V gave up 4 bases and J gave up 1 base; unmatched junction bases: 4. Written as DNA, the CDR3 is TGTGCCAGCAGTTATCGGACAGGGGAGAACACTGAAGCTTTCTTT. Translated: CASSYRTGENTEAFF.

The CDR3 is CSATGLASSYNEQFF. The CDR3 DNA follows: TGCAGTGCCACTGGACTAGCGAGCTCCTACAATGAGCAGTTCTTC. The chain uses TRBV20-1 and TRBJ2-1; 9 bases align to TRBD2. V gave up 6 bases and J gave up 0 bases; unmatched junction bases: 6. Per germline, CDR1 DFQATT and CDR2 SNEGSKA (reference sequence). The CDR3 covers 15 residues.

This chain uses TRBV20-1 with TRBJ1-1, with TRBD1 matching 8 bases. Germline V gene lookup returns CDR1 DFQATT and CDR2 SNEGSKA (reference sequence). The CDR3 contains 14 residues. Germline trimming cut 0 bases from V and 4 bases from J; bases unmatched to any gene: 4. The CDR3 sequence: CSARDGRGLTEAFF. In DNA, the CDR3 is TGCAGTGCTAGAGATGGCAGGGGGCTCACTGAAGCTTTCTTT.

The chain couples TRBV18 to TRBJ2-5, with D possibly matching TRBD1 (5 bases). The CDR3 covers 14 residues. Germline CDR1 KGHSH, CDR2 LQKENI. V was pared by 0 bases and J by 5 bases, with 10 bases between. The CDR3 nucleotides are TGTGCCAGCTCACCACCGGGGCCCGCGGAGACCCAGTACTTC. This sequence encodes CASSPPGPAETQYF. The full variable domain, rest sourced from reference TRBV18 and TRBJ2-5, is NAGVMQNPRHLVRRRGQEARLRCSPMKGHSHVYWYRQLPEEGLKFMVYLQKENIIDESGMPKERFSAEFPKEGPSILRIQQVVRGDSAAYFCASSPPGPAETQYFGPGTRLLVL.

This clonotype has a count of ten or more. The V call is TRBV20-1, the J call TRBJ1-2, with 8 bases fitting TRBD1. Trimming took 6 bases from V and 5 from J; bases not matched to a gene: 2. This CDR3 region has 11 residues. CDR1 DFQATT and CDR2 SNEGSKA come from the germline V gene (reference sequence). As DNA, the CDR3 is TGCAGTGCGGGGACAGGTTATGGCTACACCTTC. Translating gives CSAGTGYGYTF.

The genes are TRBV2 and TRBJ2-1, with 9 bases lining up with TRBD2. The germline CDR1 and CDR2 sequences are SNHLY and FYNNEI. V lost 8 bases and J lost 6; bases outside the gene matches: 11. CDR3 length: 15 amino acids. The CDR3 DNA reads TGTGCCAGCGAGTATCAGCGGGGGGTAGTCAATGAGCAGTTCTTC. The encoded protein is CASEYQRGVVNEQFF.

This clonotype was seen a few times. Written as DNA, the CDR3 is TGTGCCAGCAGCTGGAGCGGGACGGGAGACATTCAGTACTTC. Its protein product is CASSWSGTGDIQYF. This rearrangement joins TRBV27 to TRBJ2-4; 7 bases fit TRBD2. From germline, CDR1 is MNHEY and CDR2 SMNVEV (reference sequence). V gave up 6 bases and J gave up 8 bases; unmatched junction bases: 10. This CDR3 spans 14 amino acids.

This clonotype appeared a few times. CDR3 nucleotide sequence: TGTGCCACCAGCAGAGATGTGGCAGCGGGAGCTTACAATGAGCAGTTCTTC. This gives the protein CATSRDVAAGAYNEQFF. This chain uses TRBV15 with TRBJ2-1, with 8 nucleotides matching TRBD2. Germline V lookup: CDR1 LNHNV, CDR2 YYDKDF (reference sequence). Unmatched junction bases numbered 8, after V lost 0 bases and J lost 4 bases. There are 17 residues in the CDR3.

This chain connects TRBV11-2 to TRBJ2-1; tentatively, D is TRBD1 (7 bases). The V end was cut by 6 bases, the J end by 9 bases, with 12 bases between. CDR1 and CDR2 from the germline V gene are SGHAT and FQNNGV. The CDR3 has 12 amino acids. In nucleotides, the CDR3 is TGTGCCAGCAGTGCTCAGGGGGGTGAGCAGTTCTTC. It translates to CASSAQGGEQFF. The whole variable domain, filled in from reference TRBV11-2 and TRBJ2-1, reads EAGVAQSPRYKIIEKRQSVAFWCNPISGHATLYWYQQILGQGPKLLIQFQNNGVVDDSQLPKDRFSAERLKGVDSTLKIQPAKLEDSAVYLCASSAQGGEQFFGPGTRLTVL.

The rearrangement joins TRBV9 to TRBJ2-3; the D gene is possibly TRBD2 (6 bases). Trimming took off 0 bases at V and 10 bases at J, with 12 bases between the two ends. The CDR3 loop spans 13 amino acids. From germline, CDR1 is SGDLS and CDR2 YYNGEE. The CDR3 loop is CASSVAQGGPQYF. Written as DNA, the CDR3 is TGTGCCAGCAGCGTAGCCCAAGGAGGGCCGCAGTATTTT.

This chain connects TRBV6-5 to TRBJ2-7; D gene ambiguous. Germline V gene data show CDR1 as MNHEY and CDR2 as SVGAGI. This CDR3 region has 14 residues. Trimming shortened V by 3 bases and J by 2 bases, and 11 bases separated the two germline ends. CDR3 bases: TGTGCCAGCAGTTATGCACAAGGCGCCTACGAGCAGTACTTC. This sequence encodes CASSYAQGAYEQYF.

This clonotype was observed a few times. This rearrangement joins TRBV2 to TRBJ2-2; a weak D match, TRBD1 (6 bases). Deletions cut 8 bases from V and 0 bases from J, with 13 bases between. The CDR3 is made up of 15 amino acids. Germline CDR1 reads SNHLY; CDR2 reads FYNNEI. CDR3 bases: TGTGCCAGCGAAAGGACAGCTGCGAACACCGGGGAGCTGTTTTTT. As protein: CASERTAANTGELFF.

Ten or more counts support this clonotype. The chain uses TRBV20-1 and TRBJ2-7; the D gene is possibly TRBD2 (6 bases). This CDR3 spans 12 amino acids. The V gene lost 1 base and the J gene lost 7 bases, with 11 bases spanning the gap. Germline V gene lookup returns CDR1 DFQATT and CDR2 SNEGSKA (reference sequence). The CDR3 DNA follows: TGCAGTGCTAGAGCCGGGGGTCGAGAGCAGTACTTC. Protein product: CSARAGGREQYF.

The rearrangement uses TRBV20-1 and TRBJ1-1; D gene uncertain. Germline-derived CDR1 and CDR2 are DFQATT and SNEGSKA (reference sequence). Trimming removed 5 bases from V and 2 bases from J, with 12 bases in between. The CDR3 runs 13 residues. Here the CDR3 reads CSAPTGSNTEAFF. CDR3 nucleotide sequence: TGCAGTGCTCCAACTGGGAGTAACACTGAAGCTTTCTTT.

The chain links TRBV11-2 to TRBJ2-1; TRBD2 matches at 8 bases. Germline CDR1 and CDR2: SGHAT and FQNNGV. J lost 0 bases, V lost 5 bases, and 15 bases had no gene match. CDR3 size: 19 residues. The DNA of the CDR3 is TGTGCCAGCAGCGCCCGCGGGACTAGAGGGGGGAGCTCCTACAATGAGCAGTTCTTC. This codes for CASSARGTRGGSSYNEQFF.

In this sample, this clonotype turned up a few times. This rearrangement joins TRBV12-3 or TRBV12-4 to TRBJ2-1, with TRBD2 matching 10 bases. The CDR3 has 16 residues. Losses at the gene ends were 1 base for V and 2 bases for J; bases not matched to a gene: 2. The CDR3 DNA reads TGTGCCAGCAGTTTAGGCCTAGCGGGGGCCTACAATGAGCAGTTCTTC. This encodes CASSLGLAGAYNEQFF.

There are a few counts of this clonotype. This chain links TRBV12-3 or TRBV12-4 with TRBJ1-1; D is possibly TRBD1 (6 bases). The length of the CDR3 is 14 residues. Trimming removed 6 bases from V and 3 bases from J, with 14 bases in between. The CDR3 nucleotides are TGTGCCAGCAGCCACAGGGTTCAGGACACTGAAGCTTTCTTT. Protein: CASSHRVQDTEAFF.

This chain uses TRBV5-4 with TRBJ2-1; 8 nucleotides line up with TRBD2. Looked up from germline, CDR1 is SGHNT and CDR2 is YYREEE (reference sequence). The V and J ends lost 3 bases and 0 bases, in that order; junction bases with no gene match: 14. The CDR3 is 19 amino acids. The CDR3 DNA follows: TGTGCCAGCAGCTCCTTCCCTGAGCGGGGGCCTAGCTCCTACAATGAGCAGTTCTTC. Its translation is CASSSFPERGPSSYNEQFF.

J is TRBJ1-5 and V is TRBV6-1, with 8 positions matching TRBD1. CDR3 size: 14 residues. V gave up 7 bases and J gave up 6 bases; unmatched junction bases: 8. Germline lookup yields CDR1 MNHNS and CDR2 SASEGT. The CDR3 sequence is CASTPGQGGQPQHF. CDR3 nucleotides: TGTGCCAGCACTCCCGGACAGGGCGGTCAGCCCCAGCATTTT.